The present TCR beta chain was sequenced within a study of T cells in Graves' hyperthyroidism and ophthalmopathy (dated by TCRdb to 2018 to 2020). For context, the study as a whole: Peripheral blood samples were taken at the time of initial diagnosis, prior to any treatment. Thyroid tissue and blood T-cell repertoires from roughly six Graves' hyperthyroidism patients were also compared in the study. Once sampling was done, hyperthyroidism patients were given methimazole at a starting dose of 30 mg daily, whereas ophthalmopathy patients were given high-dose intravenous methylprednisolone. An independent validation cohort of 18 to 20 hyperthyroidism patients and about 15 patients who later progressed to ophthalmopathy tested prospective prediction of ophthalmopathy. TCR Vbeta CDR3 sequencing of some 140 peripheral blood samples (about 45 ophthalmopathy, roughly 74 hyperthyroidism and roughly 17 progressor patients) is reported in the paper. To identify TCR V-J signatures that set the groups apart, the researchers used a discovery cohort of about a hundred patients, made up of 43 with Graves' ophthalmopathy and approximately 57 with stable Graves' hyperthyroidism. The 100 or so discovery patients were divided at random into training and test sets in a 7:3 ratio. Overall study outcomes, separate from this receptor: Most expanded thyroid clonotypes (frequency above 0.001) were also found in blood, which suggests that blood repertoires may mirror thyroid immune responses. A 13 V-J signature model separated ophthalmopathy from stable hyperthyroidism, with roughly 88% sensitivity and 81.08% specificity in cross-validation and 80%/75% in testing. In validation, the model predicted progression to ophthalmopathy with approximately 69% sensitivity and 72% to 85% specificity, a median of around 6.6 months before onset. Sample size was not statistically predetermined, and blinding of investigators to group allocation was not performed.

Note on this clonotype: Its target antigen remains unknown. No much larger clonotype is one base removed from it; base qualities were not supplied.

Amplification of TCR beta CDR3 regions was carried out from RNA transcripts. The first round of RT-PCR for the TCR CDR3 was performed with the HTBI primer set and the Qiagen OneStep RT-PCR kit. Libraries were constructed in a second round of multiplex PCR, after which size selection and purification were performed. Sequencing of the libraries was done on an Illumina HiSeq2000 using paired-end 100 bp reads. In the authors' own workflow: Raw data were processed with SOAPnuke, discarding reads with adapters, uncalled bases, mean Phred below 15, or no exact constant-primer or identifier match. High-quality paired reads were merged with COPE v1.2.5, and unique nucleotide sequences were defined as clonotypes. Clonotypes were aligned to IMGT TRBV, TRBD and TRBJ reference segments using MiTCR v1.1. Only V-J combinations with frequency above 0.0001, covering 99.2% of repertoires, were analysed. A TCS score was defined as the ratio of F50 (clonal expansion) to E x V (chaos), with BLOSUM62-based TCRdist applied between CDR3 peptides within each V-J. Welch's t-statistics and random forest reduced fewer than 550 V-J features to some 14, which were used in a naive Bayes classifier (R e1071). Starting from the raw public reads, TCRdb applied fastp trimming at Q25, assembled clones with MiXCR and retained in-frame beta chains. Merged by CDR3 protein, the rows form single entries marked with the most common genes and DNA. It is TCRdb's table, rather than the study itself, that gives the V and J calls and clone size. A total of 270,000 or so distinct CDR3 sequences appear in this sample, 13% to 15% of them only once. The ten most abundant clones make up around 31% of the sample.

Hyperthyroidism patients were aged 18 to 65 years and newly diagnosed, with disease duration of less than 2 months. Patients with uncontrolled infections, other autoimmune diseases, pregnancy or lactation were excluded. Diagnoses relied on clinical symptoms, serum thyroxine and TRAb, thyroid ultrasound and orbital computed tomography. Blood from progressor patients was drawn when they were first diagnosed with hyperthyroidism, before any ophthalmopathy symptoms appeared. PBMCs were isolated from more than 8 ml of fresh peripheral blood by Ficoll-Paque density gradient centrifugation. Progressor patients were first diagnosed with Graves' hyperthyroidism and then developed ophthalmopathy during follow-up. Total RNA was extracted with Trizol reagent, and quality was checked on an Agilent 2100 Bioanalyzer. The receptor was isolated from a woman in her fifties or sixties with Graves' hyperthyroidism that later progressed to Graves' ophthalmopathy. Material for sequencing was blood.

The CDR3 in this case is CASSVSILAANTGELFF. The nucleotide sequence is given as TGTGCCAGCAGCGTATCCATACTAGCGGCGAACACCGGGGAGCTGTTTTTT. The receptor chain draws on TRBV9 and TRBJ2-2; 8 middle bases align to TRBD2. CDR1 SGDLS and CDR2 YYNGEE are derived from the germline V gene. The CDR3 runs 17 amino acids, cysteine and phenylalanine included. Just the 51-base CDR3 DNA is kept, in frame starting at base 1. After removal of 1 base from V and 0 bases from J, the junction retains 5 bases not matched to a gene.